This entry lists 8 T cell receptor beta chains sequenced from one sample in a study of T cell changes during pregnancy in multiple sclerosis. The data were produced by immunoSEQ multiplex PCR, yet TCRdb's version contains in-frame clones alone and is incomplete. The sample includes about 32,000 clones, 80% to 90% of them seen just once. This specimen consisted of CD8+ T cells from peripheral blood mononuclear cells, obtained in the third trimester of pregnancy. Receptors originate from a female donor with multiple sclerosis, enrolled in a pregnancy study.

This chain uses TRBV6-1 with TRBJ2-7; no firm D call. Trimming removed 5 bases at V and 3 bases at J, with 17 bases between. Germline values: CDR1 MNHNS, CDR2 SASEGT. The CDR3 length is 15 residues. CDR3 sequence reads: CASSTASIALYEQYF. In DNA form, the CDR3 reads TGTGCCAGCAGTACGGCCTCCATAGCCCTCTACGAGCAGTACTTC.

This rearrangement joins TRBV27 to TRBJ2-5; D may be TRBD1 (5 bases). The ends were cut back, 3 bases at V and 1 base at J, with 9 bases in the middle. The germline CDR1 and CDR2 sequences are MNHEY and SMNVEV (reference sequence). The CDR3 runs to 14 residues. The CDR3 DNA reads as TGTGCCAGCAGTTTCAGGCAGGGCCAAGAGACCCAGTACTTC. It yields the protein CASSFRQGQETQYF.

This chain connects TRBV10-2 to TRBJ2-7; TRBD2 might be the D (6 bases). The CDR3 is 13 amino acids. Germline CDR1 WSHSY, CDR2 SAAADI. V lost 4 bases and J lost 4, with 11 bases in between. The DNA for the CDR3 is TGCGCCAGCAGTGGAGGACTACTTTACGAGCAGTACTTC. Encoded protein: CASSGGLLYEQYF.

V usage is TRBV7-9 and J usage is TRBJ2-2; 8 bases agree with TRBD2. Germline V gene lookup returns CDR1 SEHNR and CDR2 FQNEAQ (reference sequence). V shed 7 bases, J shed 0 bases, and the junction held 4 bases outside the gene matches. The CDR3 has 15 amino acids. The CDR3 loop is CASNFSGANTGELFF. The CDR3 DNA follows: TGTGCCAGCAACTTTAGCGGGGCGAACACCGGGGAGCTGTTTTTT.

The rearrangement links TRBV10-3 to TRBJ2-7; the match to TRBD1 covers 9 bases. The trim removed 4 bases at V and 3 bases at J, leaving 10 bases unmatched. The CDR3 sequence is 16 residues long. The germline V gene encodes CDR1 ENHRY and CDR2 SYGVKD. The CDR3 bases are TGTGCCATCAGTGTTACCCGGGACAGGGACTTCTACGAGCAGTACTTC. Protein: CAISVTRDRDFYEQYF.

CDR3 residues: CASSHEDRGYEQYF. The CDR3 DNA reads TGTGCCAGCAGCCATGAGGACAGGGGCTACGAGCAGTACTTC. The rearrangement links TRBV4-2 to TRBJ2-7; 9 bases match TRBD1. V was clipped by 3 bases and J by 3 bases; unmatched bases: 3. The CDR3 is 14 residues long. In germline, CDR1 is LGHNA, CDR2 YNFKEQ.

CDR3 nucleotide sequence: TGTGCCAGTTCGGGAGGCGGGGCCAACGTCCTGACTTTC. It yields the protein CASSGGGANVLTF. J is TRBJ2-6 and V is TRBV19, with 7 bases fitting TRBD2. Germline values: CDR1 LNHDA, CDR2 SQIVND (reference sequence). Germline trimming cut 8 bases from V and 4 bases from J; bases unmatched to any gene: 2. CDR3 length equals 13 residues. Full variable domain (rest looked up from reference TRBV19 and TRBJ2-6): DGGITQSPKYLFRKEGQNVTLSCEQNLNHDAMYWYRQDPGQGLRLIYYSQIVNDFQKGDIAEGYSVSREKKESFPLTVTSAQKNPTAFYLCASSGGGANVLTFGAGSRLTVL.

This chain links TRBV5-1 with TRBJ1-5; 7 bases are a match to TRBD1. CDR1 and CDR2 (germline): SGHRS, YFSETQ. This CDR3 is 19 amino acids long. V dropped 0 bases and J dropped 0; count of bases not matched to a gene: 12. CDR3 coding DNA: TGCGCCAGCAGCTTGGACCGATCGGGACAGCCCAATAGCAATCAGCCCCAGCATTTT. This encodes CASSLDRSGQPNSNQPQHF.